The present TCR beta chain was sequenced within a study of CD4+ T cells in melanoma. The assay was immunoSEQ multiplex PCR, and TCRdb's table has in-frame clones only and misses some. This repertoire shows about 55,000 clones, almost 70% found once; its top ten account for 4.8%. Trimming pared 5 bases from V and 4 bases from J, leaving 10 bases between. Germline V gene sequence: CDR1 SEHNR, CDR2 FQNEAQ (reference sequence). The CDR3 covers 13 residues. The sequencing sample was made of tumor tissue. The TCR comes from a human donor with melanoma. The chain is built from TRBV7-9 and TRBJ2-3; D is uncertain. CDR3 coding DNA: TGTGCCAGCAGCCACACACCTGCAGATACGCAGTATTTT. It is translated as CASSHTPADTQYF.